The T cell receptor beta chain under discussion was sequenced for a study of cytomegalovirus exposure and HLA in healthy donors. CDR1 SQVTM and CDR2 ANQGSEA come from the germline V gene. The V gene end was trimmed by 6 bases and the J gene end by 3 bases; junction bases not matched to a gene: 7. This CDR3 spans 13 amino acids. 60 Vbeta and 13 Jbeta primers were used in PCR. Profiled with immunoSEQ multiplex PCR; TCRdb holds only in-frame clones, not every one. The table lists fewer than 120,000 clones, roughly 86% of them singletons, with approximately 1.8% in the top ten. This chain links TRBV29-1 with TRBJ1-1; 7 bases are shared with TRBD1. Sequenced sample: PBMCs. The sequence was collected from a man in his forties in good health and CMV-seronegative. CDR3 amino acids: CSVAQGDYTEAFF. Here the CDR3 DNA reads TGCAGCGTCGCCCAGGGGGATTACACTGAAGCTTTCTTT.